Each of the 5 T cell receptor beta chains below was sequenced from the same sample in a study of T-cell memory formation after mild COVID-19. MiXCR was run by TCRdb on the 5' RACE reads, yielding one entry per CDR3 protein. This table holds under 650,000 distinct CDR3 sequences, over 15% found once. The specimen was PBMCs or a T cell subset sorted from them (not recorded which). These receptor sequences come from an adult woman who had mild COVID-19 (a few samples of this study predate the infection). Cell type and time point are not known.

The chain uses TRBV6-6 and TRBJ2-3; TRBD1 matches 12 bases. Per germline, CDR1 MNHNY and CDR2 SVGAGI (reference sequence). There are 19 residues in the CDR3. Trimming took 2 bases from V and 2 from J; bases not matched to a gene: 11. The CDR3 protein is CASSYGWTGTGGFTDTQYF. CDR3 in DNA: TGTGCCAGCAGTTACGGGTGGACCGGGACAGGGGGCTTCACAGATACGCAGTATTTT.

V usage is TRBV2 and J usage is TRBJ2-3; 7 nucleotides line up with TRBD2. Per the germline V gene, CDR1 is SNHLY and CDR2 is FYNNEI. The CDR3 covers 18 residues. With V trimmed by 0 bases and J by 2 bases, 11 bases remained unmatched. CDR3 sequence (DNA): TGTGCCAGCAGTGAAGCCTCGCGGGGGAGCCTACCCACAGATACGCAGTATTTT. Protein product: CASSEASRGSLPTDTQYF.

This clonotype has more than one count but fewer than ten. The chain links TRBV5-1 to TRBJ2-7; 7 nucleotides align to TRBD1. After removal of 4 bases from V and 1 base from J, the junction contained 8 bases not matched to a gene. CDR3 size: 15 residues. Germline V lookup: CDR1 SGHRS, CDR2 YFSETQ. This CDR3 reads CASSAETGVSYEQYF. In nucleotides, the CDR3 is TGCGCCAGCAGCGCCGAAACAGGGGTTTCCTACGAGCAGTACTTC.

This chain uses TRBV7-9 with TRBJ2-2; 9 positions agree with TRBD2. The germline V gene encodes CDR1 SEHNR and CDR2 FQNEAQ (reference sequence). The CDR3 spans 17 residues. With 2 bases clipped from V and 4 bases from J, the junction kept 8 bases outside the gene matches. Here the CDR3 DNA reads TGTGCCAGCAGCTTATTGGCGGGAGGGCCAAGCACCGGGGAGCTGTTTTTT. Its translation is CASSLLAGGPSTGELFF. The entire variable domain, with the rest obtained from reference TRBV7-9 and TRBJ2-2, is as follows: DTGVSQNPRHKITKRGQNVTFRCDPISEHNRLYWYRQTLGQGPEFLTYFQNEAQLEKSRLLSDRFSAERPKGSFSTLEIQRTEQGDSAMYLCASSLLAGGPSTGELFFGEGSRLTVL.

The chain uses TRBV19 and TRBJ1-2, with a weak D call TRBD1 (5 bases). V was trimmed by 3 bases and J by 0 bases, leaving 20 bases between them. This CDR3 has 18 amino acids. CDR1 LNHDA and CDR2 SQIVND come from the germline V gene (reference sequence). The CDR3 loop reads CASSIPSPGGLANYGYTF. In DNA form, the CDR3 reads TGTGCCAGTAGTATCCCCTCCCCCGGGGGGTTAGCTAACTATGGCTACACCTTC.